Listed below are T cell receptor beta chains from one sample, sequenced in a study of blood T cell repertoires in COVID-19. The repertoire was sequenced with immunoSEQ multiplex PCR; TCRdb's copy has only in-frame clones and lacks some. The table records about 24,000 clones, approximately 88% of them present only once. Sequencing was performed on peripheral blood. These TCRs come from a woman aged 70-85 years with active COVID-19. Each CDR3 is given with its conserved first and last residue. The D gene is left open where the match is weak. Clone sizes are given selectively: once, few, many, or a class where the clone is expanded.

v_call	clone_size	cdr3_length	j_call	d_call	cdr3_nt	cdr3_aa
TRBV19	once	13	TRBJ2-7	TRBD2	TGTGCCAGTAGTTCCTTGGGGGGGACCGAGCAGTACTTC	CASSSLGGTEQYF
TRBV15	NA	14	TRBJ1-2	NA	TGTGCCACCAGCAAAGGGGCGCTGGACTATGGCTACACCTTC	CATSKGALDYGYTF
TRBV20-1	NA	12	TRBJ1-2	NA	TGCAGTGCTAGTGTGGGGGCACAGGGCTACACCTTC	CSASVGAQGYTF
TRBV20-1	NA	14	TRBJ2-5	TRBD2	TGCAGTGCTAGTACTAGCGGGGGGCCGGAGACCCAGTACTTC	CSASTSGGPETQYF
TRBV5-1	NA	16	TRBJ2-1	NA	TGCGCCAGCAGCTTGGGGTCAACGAGCTCCTACAATGAGCAGTTCTTC	CASSLGSTSSYNEQFF
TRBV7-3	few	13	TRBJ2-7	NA	TGTGCCAGCAGCTTACAGGGGACCTACGAGCAGTACTTC	CASSLQGTYEQYF
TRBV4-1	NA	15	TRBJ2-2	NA	TGCGCCAGCAGCCAAGCCCCCCTAAGTACCGGGGAGCTGTTTTTT	CASSQAPLSTGELFF
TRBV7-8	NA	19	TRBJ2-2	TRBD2	TGTGCCAGCAGCTTAGAAGTGGGGACTAGCGGGGGGGCAATCGGGGAGCTGTTTTTT	CASSLEVGTSGGAIGELFF
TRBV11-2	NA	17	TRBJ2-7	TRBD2	TGTGCCAGCAGCTTTAAACCAAGCGGGGGCCTTTCCTACGAGCAGTACTTC	CASSFKPSGGLSYEQYF
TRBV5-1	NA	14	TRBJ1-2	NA	TGCGCCAGCAGCTTCTCCCAACAAGTCAATGGCTACACCTTC	CASSFSQQVNGYTF
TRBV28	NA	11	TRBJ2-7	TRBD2	TGTGCCAGCGGGAGGGTTGCCGAGCAGTACTTC	CASGRVAEQYF
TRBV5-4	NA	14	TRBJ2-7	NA	TGTGCCAGCAGCTTTGGTACCCTAGACTACGAGCAGTACTTC	CASSFGTLDYEQYF
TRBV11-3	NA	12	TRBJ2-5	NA	TGTGCCAGCGGGGGCGGAGGAGAGACCCAGTACTTC	CASGGGGETQYF
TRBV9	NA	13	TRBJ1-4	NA	TGTGCCAGCAGCCCCCGGACAGCTGAAAAACTGTTTTTT	CASSPRTAEKLFF
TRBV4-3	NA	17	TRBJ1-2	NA	TGCGCCAGCAGCCCAGGGCAGGGGACCTTCTCTAACTATGGCTACACCTTC	CASSPGQGTFSNYGYTF